What follows describes a single TCR beta chain. Other nucleotide sequences in the sample specify the same CDR3. The data were obtained in a study of shared clonotypes between healthy human individuals. The V gene's germline CDR1 is SGHNT and CDR2 YYREEE (reference sequence). The CDR3 covers 15 residues. Trimming cost V 0 bases and J 0 bases, with 8 bases left between them. Clones were sequenced by immunoSEQ multiplex PCR, and TCRdb holds only the in-frame ones, with some missing. The top ten hold over 0.1% of the sample, which has more than 2 million clones, nearly 97% seen once. The chain links TRBV5-4 to TRBJ2-3; D is uncertain. What was sequenced was naive CD4+ T cells sorted from blood. Subset reported: CD45RA+ positively selected. The receptor was derived from a man aged 18 to 29 in good health. CDR3: CASSLDGSSTDTQYF. In nucleotides, the CDR3 is TGTGCCAGCAGCTTGGACGGATCTAGCACAGATACGCAGTATTTT.